The present TCR beta chain was sequenced within a study of blood T cell repertoires in COVID-19. As for the study in general: Donors in the United States, Italy and Spain gave samples during acute or convalescent COVID-19. The analysed material was cDNA or gDNA that came from T cells, B-cell-depleted T cells, or PBMCs.

In the authors' methods: From reference gene primer amplification, estimates of nucleated cell counts were derived. Sequenced by immunoSEQ multiplex PCR; TCRdb stores in-frame clones only, minus some. That table furnishes V, J and clone size, whereas the DNA furnished D and trimming. The table records about 230,000 clones, 75% to 90% of them present only once. This clone was detected once. The V and J ends lost 7 bases and 2 bases, in that order; junction bases with no gene match: 23. This CDR3 contains 20 residues. Germline V lookup: CDR1 MDHEN, CDR2 SYDVKM. Sequencing input: peripheral blood. The receptor comes from a woman aged 70-85 years with active or convalescent COVID-19. The chain links TRBV28 to TRBJ2-3; 8 positions agree with TRBD2. CDR3 residues: CASTLGGGGTPPGATDTQYF. DNA of the CDR3: TGTGCCAGCACCCTCGGGGGGGGCGGGACTCCTCCTGGGGCCACAGATACGCAGTATTTT.